What follows are 5 T cell receptor beta chains derived from one specimen sequenced in a study of neoadjuvant nivolumab and ipilimumab in lung cancer. Using immunoSEQ multiplex PCR, the repertoire was profiled, and TCRdb retains in-frame clones only, with some absent. This table has tens of thousands of clones, roughly 90% appearing once. Sequencing used peripheral blood, obtained after neoadjuvant nivolumab, alone or with ipilimumab, at or shortly before surgery. The receptors were gathered from an adult with non-small cell lung cancer.

This clone was counted a single time. This chain uses TRBV29-1 with TRBJ2-7; 9 bases match TRBD1. Trimming cost V 6 bases and J 6 bases; bases outside gene matches: 9. Germline loops: CDR1 SQVTM, CDR2 ANQGSEA. This CDR3 contains 13 residues. CDR3 sequence reads: CSVSWTGAAEQYF. The CDR3 DNA follows: TGCAGCGTGTCCTGGACAGGGGCGGCCGAGCAGTACTTC.

The rearrangement uses TRBV27 and TRBJ1-1; 9 bases line up with TRBD1. Germline V gene lookup returns CDR1 MNHEY and CDR2 SMNVEV (reference sequence). CDR3 length: 15 amino acids. J was trimmed by 4 bases and V by 4 bases; bases with no gene match: 7. CDR3 in amino acids: CASSSPGTGTTEAFF. CDR3 DNA: TGTGCCAGCAGTTCCCCCGGGACAGGGACCACTGAAGCTTTCTTT.

The V call is TRBV15, the J call TRBJ1-1; D remains ambiguous. Trimming took 1 base from V and 5 from J, leaving 14 bases between them. CDR3 length: 15 residues. Germline V gene lookup returns CDR1 LNHNV and CDR2 YYDKDF (reference sequence). CDR3 bases: TGTGCCACCAGCAGAGTTCTCCCCGGCGGGACTGAAGCTTTCTTT. This codes for CATSRVLPGGTEAFF.

J is TRBJ1-4 and V is TRBV5-1, with a possible D match to TRBD1 (6 bases). The CDR3 is 16 residues long. The germline V and J ends were trimmed by 0 bases and 3 bases, with 12 bases remaining between them. The germline gives CDR1 SGHRS, CDR2 YFSETQ. CDR3 DNA sequence: TGCGCCAGCAGCTTGGGGGAGGACAGATCTAATGAAAAACTGTTTTTT. Protein product: CASSLGEDRSNEKLFF. Combining the CDR3 with reference TRBV5-1 and TRBJ1-4 gives the whole variable domain KAGVTQTPRYLIKTRGQQVTLSCSPISGHRSVSWYQQTPGQGLQFLFEYFSETQRNKGNFPGRFSGRQFSNSRSEMNVSTLELGDSALYLCASSLGEDRSNEKLFFGSGTQLSVL.

The genes are TRBV29-1 and TRBJ2-5; TRBD2 matches 7 bases. The CDR3 is made up of 13 amino acids. Germline CDR1 reads SQVTM; CDR2 reads ANQGSEA. Trimming took 2 bases from V and 5 from J; bases not matched to a gene: 5. The CDR3 spells CSVEMGGKETQYF. CDR3 nucleotide sequence: TGCAGCGTTGAAATGGGGGGGAAGGAGACCCAGTACTTC.